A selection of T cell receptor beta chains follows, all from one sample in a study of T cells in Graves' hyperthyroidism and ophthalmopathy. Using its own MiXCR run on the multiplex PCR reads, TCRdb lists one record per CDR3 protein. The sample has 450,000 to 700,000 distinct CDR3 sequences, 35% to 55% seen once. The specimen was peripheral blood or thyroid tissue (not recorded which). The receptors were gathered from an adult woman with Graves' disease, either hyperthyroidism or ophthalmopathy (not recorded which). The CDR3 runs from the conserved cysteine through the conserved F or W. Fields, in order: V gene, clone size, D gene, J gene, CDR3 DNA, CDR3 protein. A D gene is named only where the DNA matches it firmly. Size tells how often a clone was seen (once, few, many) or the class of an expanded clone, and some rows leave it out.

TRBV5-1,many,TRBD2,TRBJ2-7,TGCGCCAGCAGCTTGGCTGGCGGGGGCTCCTACGAGCAGTACTTC,CASSLAGGGSYEQYF
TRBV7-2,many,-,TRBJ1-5,TGTGCCAGCAGCATAGGGTCCGCAGGGTTGAATCAGCCCCAGCATTTT,CASSIGSAGLNQPQHF
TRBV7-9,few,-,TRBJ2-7,TGTGCCAGCAGCTTAGCGTCAGAAAGCGAGCAGTACTTC,CASSLASESEQYF
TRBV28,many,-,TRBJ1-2,TGTGCCAGCACCTTTCCCCGACAGATAAACGAGGGCTACACCTTC,CASTFPRQINEGYTF
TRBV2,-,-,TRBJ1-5,TGTGCCAGCAGTAAGGGACCCGCGGGCTTTGCCCAGCATTTT,CASSKGPAGFAQHF
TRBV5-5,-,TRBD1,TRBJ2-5,TGTGCCAGCAGCTCGGGCCGGGACAGCGAAGAGACCCAGTACTTC,CASSSGRDSEETQYF
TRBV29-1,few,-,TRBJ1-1,TGCAGCGTTATACTCTACACTGAAGCTTTCTTT,CSVILYTEAFF
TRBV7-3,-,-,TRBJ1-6,TGTGCCAGCAGCCCCGGTTATAATTCACCCCTCCACTTT,CASSPGYNSPLHF
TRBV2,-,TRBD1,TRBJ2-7,TGTGCCGCGGGCGACAGGGGCGAGCAGTACTTC,CAAGDRGEQYF
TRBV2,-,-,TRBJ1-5,TGTGCCAGCAGTGAAGACCAGACAAGGTATGGTCAGCCCCAGCATTTT,CASSEDQTRYGQPQHF
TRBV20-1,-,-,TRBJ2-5,TGCAGTGCGGGGGGACTTGGGACCCAGTACTTC,CSAGGLGTQYF
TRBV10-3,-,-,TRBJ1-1,TGTGCCATCAGGGGGGGTGTGGGCACTGAAGCTTTCTTT,CAIRGGVGTEAFF
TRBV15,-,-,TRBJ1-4,TGTGCCACCAGCAGCGTGGGACGAGGCGAAAAACTGTTTTTT,CATSSVGRGEKLFF
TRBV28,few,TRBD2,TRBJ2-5,TGTGCCAGCAATTCGCGGGGGGGTTTACAAGAGACCCAGTACTTC,CASNSRGGLQETQYF
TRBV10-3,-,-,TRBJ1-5,TGTGCCATCAGTGAGTCCCGAGGGAGGGGCAATCAGCCCCAGCATTTT,CAISESRGRGNQPQHF
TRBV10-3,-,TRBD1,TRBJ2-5,TGTGCCACTGGGACAGGGTCAGGTCAGCCCCAGTACTTC,CATGTGSGQPQYF
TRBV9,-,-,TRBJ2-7,TGTGCCAGCAGCACCGACGGATCCTACGAGCAGTACTTC,CASSTDGSYEQYF